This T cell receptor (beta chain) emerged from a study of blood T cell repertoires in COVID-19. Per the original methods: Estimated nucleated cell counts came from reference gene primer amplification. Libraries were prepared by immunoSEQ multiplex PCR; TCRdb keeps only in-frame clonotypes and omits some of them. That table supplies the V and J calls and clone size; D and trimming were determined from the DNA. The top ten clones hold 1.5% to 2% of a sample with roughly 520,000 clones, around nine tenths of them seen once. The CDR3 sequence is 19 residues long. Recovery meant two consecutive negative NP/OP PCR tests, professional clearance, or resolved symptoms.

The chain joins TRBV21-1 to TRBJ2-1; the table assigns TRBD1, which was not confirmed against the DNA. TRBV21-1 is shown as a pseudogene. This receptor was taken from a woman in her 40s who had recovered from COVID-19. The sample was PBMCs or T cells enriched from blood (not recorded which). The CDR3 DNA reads TGTGCCAGCAGCCCCGAGACGCACGCCGGGACCCAGGGGTACAATGAGCAGTTCTTC. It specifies CASSPETHAGTQGYNEQFF.